One and the same sample provided the 16 T cell receptor beta chains below, sequenced in a study of T cells in women clearing cervical HPV infection. The table came from immunoSEQ multiplex PCR; TCRdb's copy has only in-frame clones and leaves some out. The table counts 20,000 to 25,000 clones; 2% to 3% lies in the top ten. The sequencing input was blood buffy coat. The receptors were sampled from a woman aged 18 to 75 with a cervical HPV16 infection that either progressed to CIN3+ or cleared (not recorded which).

Comments on this clone: Sequencing ends 3 residues short of the CDR3 end; the germline J gene provides the rest. V and J are TRBV5-1 and TRBJ2-2; TRBD1 matches at 7 bases. The CDR3 covers 14 residues. The germline V gene has CDR1 SGHRS and CDR2 YFSETQ. CDR3 bases read: TGCGCCAGCAGCTCTACAGGGGATAATTCACCG. It specifies CASSSTGDNSP. The complete CDR3 sequence is CASSSTGDNSPLFF.

Concerning this clone itself: The read is 3 residues too short to cover the CDR3 end, so that end is filled in from the germline J gene. The chain has TRBV4-2 and TRBJ2-3; 8 bases are a match to TRBD1. The ends lost 4 bases at V and 6 bases at J; junction bases unmatched: 6. Looked up from germline, CDR1 is LGHNA and CDR2 is YNFKEQ. The CDR3 runs to 14 residues. Incomplete CDR3 DNA: TGTGCCAGCAGCCCTGACAGGGGTATTGATACG. This translates into CASSPDRGIDT. The whole CDR3 is CASSPDRGIDTQYF.

Comments on this clone: Read sequence stops 3 residues before the CDR3 end, and the germline J gene provides the missing end. This chain joins TRBV7-6 and TRBJ2-2; TRBD1 matches 9 bases. Trimming at V came to 5 bases and at J to 6 bases, leaving 13 bases not matched to a gene. From germline, CDR1 is SGHVS and CDR2 FNYEAQ. There are 17 residues in the CDR3. The CDR3 reads CASSRRWDRAGAGELFF. The covered CDR3 bases are TGTGCCAGCAGCAGACGGTGGGACAGGGCAGGCGCCGGGGAG.

Notes on this clone: Relative to the germline gene, one junction end is altered; a read error may explain this. The read ends 3 residues early relative to the CDR3; the germline J gene fills the gap. This chain uses TRBV2 with TRBJ1-3; no clear D gene. CDR3 length equals 12 residues. Germline V CDR1 and CDR2: SNHLY, FYNNEI. The CDR3 region is CASSERTNTIYF. The sequenced CDR3 bases are TGTGCCAGCAGTGAAAGAACGAACACA.

A note on this clone: Read data end 3 residues before the CDR3 end; the end is taken from the germline J gene. The chain carries TRBV7-3 and TRBJ2-5; unclear D gene. This CDR3 has 14 residues. The germline CDR1 and CDR2 sequences are SGHTA and FQGTGA. V was cut by 2 bases and J by 3 bases, with 10 bases left in between. The CDR3 region is CASSLRDQEETQYF. The CDR3 bases that were read are TGTGCCAGCAGCTTACGAGACCAGGAAGAGACC.

Notes on this clone: The read gets to within 3 residues of the CDR3 end, and the germline J gene fills in the rest. The chain employs TRBV12-3 or TRBV12-4 and TRBJ2-5; D may be TRBD1 (6 bases). V was cut by 3 bases and J by 5 bases, with 19 bases left in between. CDR3 length equals 16 residues. The covered CDR3 bases are TGTGCCAGCAGTTTCGCTCTGCAGGGGCGTAGGGAGACC. Translation: CASSFALQGRRET. The whole CDR3 protein reads CASSFALQGRRETQYF.

Worth noting for this clone: Sequencing ends 3 residues short of the CDR3 end; the germline J gene provides the rest. The chain uses TRBV7-6 and TRBJ1-2, with D possibly being TRBD1 (6 bases). The CDR3 extends over 16 amino acids. Germline values: CDR1 SGHVS, CDR2 FNYEAQ. This CDR3 reads CASSARSGTHSYDYTF. CDR3 DNA (partial): TGTGCCAGCAGCGCCCGTTCCGGGACACATTCCTACGAC.

In regard to this clone: The observed sequence ends 3 residues before the CDR3 terminus, with the missing tail filled in from the germline J gene. This chain uses TRBV20-1 with TRBJ1-2; the D gene is possibly TRBD1 (6 bases). Trimming pared 7 bases from V and 4 bases from J, leaving 16 bases between. Germline V lookup: CDR1 DFQATT, CDR2 SNEGSKA (reference sequence). The CDR3 length is 13 residues. This CDR3 is CSGAEGGSYGYTF. The part of the CDR3 DNA that was read is TGCAGTGGGGCAGAGGGGGGGAGCTATGGC.

As to this clone: The read is 3 residues too short to cover the CDR3 end, so that end is filled in from the germline J gene. The chain is built from TRBV4-1 and TRBJ1-4; D call uncertain. CDR1 and CDR2 from the germline V gene are MGHRA and YSYEKL. The CDR3 has 16 residues. V shed 2 bases and J shed 8 bases, with 18 bases lying between them. This chain's CDR3 is CASSQPLTRVEEKLFF. The DNA read from the CDR3 is TGCGCCAGCAGCCAACCCCTTACACGGGTCGAGGAAAAA.

A remark on this clone: The missing CDR3 end, 3 residues past where the read stops, is filled in from the germline J gene. The chain recombines TRBV2 with TRBJ2-2; D perhaps matches TRBD1 (5 bases). The CDR3 runs to 14 residues. Between the trimmed V and J ends, which lost 2 bases and 7 bases, there was a span of 11 bases. The germline gives CDR1 SNHLY, CDR2 FYNNEI. The part of the CDR3 DNA that was read is TGTGCCAGCAGTGAAACAGGCTTTGGCGGGGAG. Amino acids: CASSETGFGGE. The complete CDR3 sequence is CASSETGFGGELFF. Full variable domain (outside the CDR3, taken from reference TRBV2 and TRBJ2-2): EPEVTQTPSHQVTQMGQEVILRCVPISNHLYFYWYRQILGQKVEFLVSFYNNEISEKSEIFDDQFSVERPDGSNFTLKIRSTKLEDSAMYFCASSETGFGGELFFGEGSRLTVL.

Remarks on this clone: The read is 3 residues too short to cover the CDR3 end, so that end is filled in from the germline J gene. The chain links TRBV2 to TRBJ2-1; TRBD1 aligns across 8 bases. V dropped 7 bases and J dropped 4; count of bases not matched to a gene: 6. Germline assignment: CDR1 SNHLY and CDR2 FYNNEI. The CDR3 has 14 residues. CDR3 bases read: TGTGCCAGCAATGGACAGGGCTATTACAATGAG. This sequence encodes CASNGQGYYNE. The entire CDR3 protein is CASNGQGYYNEQFF. The full variable domain, completed using reference TRBV2 and TRBJ2-1, is EPEVTQTPSHQVTQMGQEVILRCVPISNHLYFYWYRQILGQKVEFLVSFYNNEISEKSEIFDDQFSVERPDGSNFTLKIRSTKLEDSAMYFCASNGQGYYNEQFFGPGTRLTVL.

Measured by frequency, this clone is medium-sized. Read sequence stops 3 residues before the CDR3 end, and the germline J gene provides the missing end. V and J are TRBV7-3 and TRBJ2-6; maybe TRBD1 (6 bases). The CDR3 contains 16 residues. Germline values: CDR1 SGHTA, CDR2 FQGTGA. With 2 bases removed from V and 0 bases from J, the gap between germline ends came to 8 bases. CDR3 region: CASSLDRTSGANVLTF. The sequenced part of the CDR3 DNA is TGTGCCAGCAGCTTAGACAGGACCTCTGGGGCCAACGTC.

Note on this clone: The read halts 3 residues ahead of the CDR3 end, with the missing end drawn from the germline J gene. V usage is TRBV19 and J usage is TRBJ2-7, with 8 bases matching TRBD2. Trimming at V came to 5 bases and at J to 5 bases, leaving 8 bases not matched to a gene. Germline V lookup: CDR1 LNHDA, CDR2 SQIVND (reference sequence). The CDR3 totals 14 residues. This CDR3 reads CASSPRGGRHEQYF. The covered CDR3 bases are TGTGCCAGTAGTCCCCGGGGGGGCCGCCACGAG. The variable domain in full, with the rest retrieved from reference TRBV19 and TRBJ2-7, is DGGITQSPKYLFRKEGQNVTLSCEQNLNHDAMYWYRQDPGQGLRLIYYSQIVNDFQKGDIAEGYSVSREKKESFPLTVTSAQKNPTAFYLCASSPRGGRHEQYFGPGTRLTVT.

In regard to this clone: The sequence runs out 3 residues before the end of the CDR3; the remainder is reconstructed from the germline J gene. The genes are TRBV20-1 and TRBJ2-7, with 14 bases that match TRBD2. CDR3 size: 16 residues. Germline V gene data show CDR1 as DFQATT and CDR2 as SNEGSKA (reference sequence). Germline trimming cut 3 bases from V and 5 bases from J; bases unmatched to any gene: 9. The covered CDR3 bases are TGCAGTGCTAGTGGCGGACTAGCGGGAGGAGTCGACGAG. Its translation: CSASGGLAGGVDE. The CDR3 reads in full as CSASGGLAGGVDEQYF.

Concerning this clone: The read falls 3 residues short of the CDR3 end, and the missing part is taken from the germline J gene. This sequence joins TRBV4-1 and TRBJ2-1; 8 nucleotides match TRBD1. Germline V gene lookup returns CDR1 MGHRA and CDR2 YSYEKL. The CDR3 length is 15 residues. Unmatched junction bases numbered 5, after V lost 5 bases and J lost 2 bases. The DNA read from the CDR3 is TGCGCCAGCAGCGACAGGGGATCGGCCTACAATGAG. Its translation: CASSDRGSAYNE. The entire CDR3 protein is CASSDRGSAYNEQFF.

As concerns this clone: The sequenced fragment ends 3 residues before the CDR3 boundary, so the rest is inferred from the germline J gene. V gene TRBV5-6 combines with J gene TRBJ1-5; weak D call: TRBD1 (5 bases). The CDR3 totals 14 residues. Trimming shortened V by 3 bases and J by 1 base, and 8 bases separated the two germline ends. The germline gives CDR1 SGHDT, CDR2 YYEEEE. Incomplete CDR3 DNA: TGTGCCAGCAGCTCACAGGTCAGCAATCAGCCC. This gives the protein CASSSQVSNQP. The full CDR3 protein is CASSSQVSNQPQHF. Filled out from reference TRBV5-6 and TRBJ1-5, the complete variable domain reads DAGVTQSPTHLIKTRGQQVTLRCSPKSGHDTVSWYQQALGQGPQFIFQYYEEEERQRGNFPDRFSGHQFPNYSSELNVNALLLGDSALYLCASSSQVSNQPQHFGDGTRLSIL.